This TCR beta chain is from a study of read filtering for tumor transcriptome and immune sequencing. Turning to the study itself: Eight or nine patients were R-ISS I, about 16 were R-ISS II, six or seven were R-ISS III.

Molecular barcoded adaptors covering alpha/delta and beta/gamma chains were used on around 400 ng RNA. TCRdb reanalysed the reads using MiXCR and keeps one entry per CDR3 protein. The data hold 35,000 to 40,000 distinct CDR3 sequences, with approximately 14% observed a single time. The CDR3 loop spans 15 amino acids. The V end lost 9 bases, the J end lost 0 bases, and 14 bases lay between the germline ends. Germline assignment: CDR1 LNHDA and CDR2 SQIVND (reference sequence). The sample holds many counts of this clonotype. This TCR was recovered from a donor aged 40 or older with multiple myeloma. Sequenced sample: a population of CD138-negative cells sorted from bone marrow. The V and J genes are TRBV19 and TRBJ2-2; tentative D call: TRBD1 (5 bases). DNA of the CDR3: TGTGCCAGCAGCCGACAGAACTCGAACACCGGGGAGCTGTTTTTT. Protein product: CASSRQNSNTGELFF. The whole variable domain, filled in from reference TRBV19 and TRBJ2-2, reads DGGITQSPKYLFRKEGQNVTLSCEQNLNHDAMYWYRQDPGQGLRLIYYSQIVNDFQKGDIAEGYSVSREKKESFPLTVTSAQKNPTAFYLCASSRQNSNTGELFFGEGSRLTVL.